This TCR beta chain was obtained from a study of early T cells in non-severe SARS-CoV-2 infection (dated by TCRdb to the early 2020s). Describing the broader study: Because TCR sequencing relied on bulk RNA taken from unsorted whole blood, pairing of alpha and beta chains was not possible.

This clonotype was seen a few times. No antigen is known for it. No per-base quality is available; no much larger clone lies one base away. Preparation of the library involved 5' RACE. The sequencer was a NextSeq 500. Unique molecular identifiers were attached to individual cDNA molecules in the TCR library protocol so that sequencing error and PCR bias could be corrected. TCR alpha and beta chains were both sequenced, and the abundances of alpha and beta sequences in each sample were closely correlated with each other. The original pipeline was this. V gene, J gene and CDR3 annotation of TCR sequences was performed with Decombinator V4. Expanded TCRs were defined as changing significantly between any two time points under a Poisson model with p below 0.0001. TCR abundances were normalised to the total number of TCRs sequenced in each sample and reported as counts per million. MAIT TCRs were defined by TRAV1-2 paired with TRAJ12, TRAJ20 or TRAJ33, and iNKT TCRs by TRAV10 paired with TRAJ18. VDJdb, accessed 1 November 2021, was searched for CMV, EBV and SARS-CoV-2 annotated TCRs, excluding TCRs annotated for multiple antigens. TCRdb passed the public sequencing reads through fastp at Q25 and MiXCR, retaining productive beta sequences. Identical CDR3 protein sequences are pooled into one entry, listed with their most common genes and DNA. The authors' filters were not applied to this entry. This sample comprises more than 60,000 distinct CDR3 sequences, about an eighth of them detected only once. Around 2.9% of the sample lies in the top ten.

V is cut back by 6 bases and J by 4 bases, with 5 bases in the junction unmatched. The CDR3 holds 14 amino acids from the cysteine to the phenylalanine. Just CDR3 DNA is preserved here, 42 bases in frame from base 1. The germline V gene sets CDR1 to WSHSY and CDR2 to SAAADI. Set within a cohort of healthcare workers in London, UK, this nested case-control study involved weekly PCR testing of nasopharyngeal swabs along with blood sampling. Healthcare workers were recruited between 23 and 31 March 2020, during the week of the UK lockdown, and were followed weekly for up to about 15 weeks. The paper as a whole reports these results and caveats: VDJdb matching was skewed toward anti-spike CD8 responses and likely underestimated virus-specific expansions, missing private and CD4 specificities.

Specimen: whole blood, collected at baseline. The sequence derives from an adult who was a healthcare worker with PCR-confirmed SARS-CoV-2 infection or an uninfected control (not recorded which). This sequence uses TRBV10-2 and TRBJ1-5; the junction holds 8 bases that match TRBD1. The DNA reads as follows: TGCGCCAGCAGGCAGGGGGCTGGTAATCAGCCCCAGCATTTT. This encodes CASRQGAGNQPQHF.